This T cell receptor beta chain was obtained from a study of shared clonotypes between healthy human individuals. The assay was immunoSEQ multiplex PCR, and TCRdb's table has in-frame clones only and misses some. Altogether more than 2 million clones are present, roughly 95% being singletons, with the ten largest covering more than 0.95%. With regard to this clone: The target antigen is unknown.

The CDR3 has 15 amino acids. The germline CDR1 and CDR2 sequences are MGHRA and YSYEKL. With 3 bases removed from V and 8 bases from J, the gap between germline ends came to 17 bases. Positively selected for CCR7, the CD45RO-negative cells used as naive CD8 cells excluded terminally differentiated effector memory CD45RA+ cells. Study outcomes and limitations: Read depth was anticipated to influence clonotype sharing among donors. Naive subsets usually exceeded memory subsets in estimated richness. It was observed that about 5% of naive CD4 clonotypes were shared across a few donors. Non-shared clonotypes were found to have lower generation probabilities than the clonotypes that were shared by all four of the sorted-subset donors.

This receptor was identified in a man aged 18 to 30 in good health. The chain couples TRBV4-1 to TRBJ2-1, with D possibly being TRBD1 (6 bases). Sequenced: naive CD8+ T cells sorted from blood. For the CDR3, the DNA is TGCGCCAGCAGCCACCTGGGGGCCCTTGGGGATGAGCAGTTCTTC. This codes for CASSHLGALGDEQFF.